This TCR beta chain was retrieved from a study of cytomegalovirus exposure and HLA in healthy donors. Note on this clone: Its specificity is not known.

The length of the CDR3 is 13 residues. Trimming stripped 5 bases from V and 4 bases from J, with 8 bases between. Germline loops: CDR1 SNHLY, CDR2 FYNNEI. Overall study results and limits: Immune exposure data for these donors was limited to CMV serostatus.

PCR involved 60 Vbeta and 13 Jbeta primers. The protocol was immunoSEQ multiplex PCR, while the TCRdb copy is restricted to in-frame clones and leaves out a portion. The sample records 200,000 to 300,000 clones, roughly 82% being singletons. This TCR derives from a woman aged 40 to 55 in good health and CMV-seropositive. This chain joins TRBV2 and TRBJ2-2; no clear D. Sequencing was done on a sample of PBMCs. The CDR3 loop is CASSYTSTGELFF. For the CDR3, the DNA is TGTGCCAGCAGTTACACCTCCACCGGGGAGCTGTTTTTT.